A selection of T cell receptor beta chains follows, all from one sample in a study of cytomegalovirus exposure and HLA in healthy donors. Repertoires were generated with immunoSEQ multiplex PCR, while TCRdb's copy carries only in-frame clones and drops some. This sample contains about 160,000 clones. The sequenced material came from PBMCs. These receptors all come from a woman aged 45 to 65 in good health and CMV-seronegative. CDR3s include the opening cysteine and the closing phenylalanine or tryptophan. A D gene is named only where the DNA matches it firmly.

d_call	v_call	j_call	cdr3_aa	cdr3_nt
NA	TRBV4-3	TRBJ2-5	CASSPRGLGETQYF	TGCGCCAGCAGCCCCCGAGGGCTTGGAGAGACCCAGTACTTC
NA	TRBV19	TRBJ1-5	CASSLQYNQPQHF	TGTGCCAGTAGTTTGCAGTACAATCAGCCCCAGCATTTT
TRBD1	TRBV6-1	TRBJ2-7	CATPKYRQGWEQYF	TGTGCTACACCTAAATACCGACAGGGTTGGGAGCAGTACTTC
TRBD2	TRBV28	TRBJ2-7	CASSLSLAGNYEQYF	TGTGCCAGCAGTTTATCGCTAGCGGGAAACTACGAGCAGTACTTC
TRBD1	TRBV30	TRBJ1-6	CACPTGVGSYNSPLHF	TGTGCCTGCCCTACAGGGGTTGGATCCTATAATTCACCCCTCCACTTT
TRBD1	TRBV13	TRBJ1-6	CASSYGTGSNSPLHF	TGTGCCAGCAGCTACGGGACAGGGAGTAATTCACCCCTCCACTTT
NA	TRBV7-3	TRBJ2-5	CASSPGGESQETQYF	TGTGCCAGCAGCCCGGGGGGCGAGAGCCAAGAGACCCAGTACTTC
TRBD2	TRBV4-1	TRBJ2-1	CASSQLRTSNEQFF	TGCGCCAGCAGCCAACTACGGACTAGCAACGAGCAGTTCTTC
TRBD1	TRBV15	TRBJ2-2	CATSRDRINTGELFF	TGTGCCACCAGCAGGGACAGGATTAACACCGGGGAGCTGTTTTTT
NA	TRBV4-2	TRBJ1-2	CASSQDNFGQPSDSYGYTF	TGTGCCAGCAGCCAAGATAATTTCGGACAGCCTAGTGATAGCTATGGCTACACCTTC
TRBD1	TRBV7-2	TRBJ1-4	CASSFRTGFNEKLFF	TGTGCCAGCAGCTTCAGGACAGGCTTTAATGAAAAACTGTTTTTT
NA	TRBV6-5	TRBJ2-2	CASSYLTTGELFF	TGTGCCAGCAGTTACTTGACAACCGGGGAGCTGTTTTTT
TRBD1	TRBV7-2	TRBJ1-1	CASSLTGTANTEAFF	TGTGCCAGCAGCTTAACCGGGACAGCAAACACTGAAGCTTTCTTT
NA	TRBV4-1	TRBJ1-5	CASSPSRSNQPQHF	TGCGCCAGCAGCCCTTCCAGGAGCAATCAGCCCCAGCATTTT
TRBD2	TRBV6-1	TRBJ2-7	CASSEITSGSKSPYEQYF	TGTGCCAGCAGTGAAATTACTAGCGGGAGTAAGTCCCCCTACGAGCAGTACTTC
TRBD2	TRBV11-1	TRBJ2-5	CASSLGLAGSQETQYF	TGTGCCAGCAGCTTAGGGCTAGCGGGTTCACAAGAGACCCAGTACTTC
TRBD1	TRBV5-6	TRBJ1-2	CASSSGTGHLGYTF	TGTGCCAGCAGCTCCGGGACAGGGCACCTAGGCTACACCTTC
NA	TRBV6-6	TRBJ2-7	CASSYSFEYEQYF	TGTGCCAGCAGTTACTCCTTCGAGTACGAGCAGTACTTC
TRBD1	TRBV7-2	TRBJ2-7	CASSRQGEFSYEQYF	TGTGCCAGCAGCCGACAGGGGGAGTTCTCCTACGAGCAGTACTTC
TRBD2	TRBV4-1	TRBJ2-5	CASSQVGLAGGSETQYF	TGCGCCAGCAGCCAAGTAGGACTAGCGGGGGGTTCAGAGACCCAGTACTTC
NA	TRBV28	TRBJ2-7	CASSLAVQMTYEQYF	TGTGCCAGCAGTTTGGCGGTGCAAATGACCTACGAGCAGTACTTC
TRBD1	TRBV28	TRBJ1-5	CASSSIQGDQPQHF	TGTGCCAGCAGTTCAATACAGGGGGATCAGCCCCAGCATTTT
NA	TRBV12-2	TRBJ2-1	CASRLAWWASSYNEQFF	TGTGCAAGTCGCTTAGCGTGGTGGGCGAGCTCCTACAATGAGCAGTTCTTC
NA	TRBV5-1	TRBJ1-1	CASSDRPLSGTEAFF	TGCGCCAGCAGCGACAGGCCTCTTTCGGGCACTGAAGCTTTCTTT
TRBD1	TRBV4-1	TRBJ1-5	CASSRTGGNQPQHF	TGCGCCAGCAGCCGGACAGGGGGGAATCAGCCCCAGCATTTT
NA	TRBV2	TRBJ2-6	CASSGQLGANVLTF	TGTGCCAGCAGTGGCCAACTCGGGGCCAACGTCCTGACTTTC
NA	TRBV4-1	TRBJ2-1	CASSQAGYNEQFF	TGCGCCAGCAGCCAGGCAGGGTACAATGAGCAGTTCTTC
TRBD2	TRBV9	TRBJ2-5	CASSLSWGEGETQYF	TGTGCCAGCAGCCTTAGTTGGGGGGAGGGAGAGACCCAGTACTTC
NA	TRBV11-2	TRBJ1-2	CASSFGGGDGYTF	TGTGCCAGCAGCTTCGGGGGAGGGGATGGCTACACCTTC
NA	TRBV29-1	TRBJ2-1	CSVEEAGAAYNEQFF	TGCAGCGTTGAAGAGGCGGGTGCCGCCTACAATGAGCAGTTCTTC
NA	TRBV6-1	TRBJ1-3	CASSEAGGAGNTIYF	TGTGCCAGCAGTGAAGCTGGGGGGGCTGGAAACACCATATATTTT
NA	TRBV2	TRBJ1-2	CASSGSRTVIDRGYTF	TGTGCCAGCAGTGGTTCTCGGACAGTTATCGATAGGGGCTACACCTTC
TRBD1	TRBV19	TRBJ1-1	CASIGAQGRRSTEAFF	TGTGCCAGTATAGGGGCACAGGGGCGTCGGAGCACTGAAGCTTTCTTT
NA	TRBV6-5	TRBJ1-2	CASRRRQAYGYTF	TGTGCCAGCAGAAGAAGACAGGCCTATGGCTACACCTTC
TRBD2	TRBV2	TRBJ2-1	CASRGTSGINEQFF	TGTGCCAGTCGGGGGACTAGCGGGATTAATGAGCAGTTCTTC
NA	TRBV5-1	TRBJ1-4	CASSLDSSGEKLFF	TGCGCCAGCAGCTTGGATTCCTCGGGGGAAAAACTGTTTTTT
TRBD1	TRBV18	TRBJ1-1	CASSPQTGETEAFF	TGTGCCAGCTCACCACAAACAGGGGAAACGGAAGCTTTCTTT
NA	TRBV6-5	TRBJ2-1	CASSYSSFSSYNEQFF	TGTGCCAGCAGTTACTCTAGCTTTAGCTCCTACAATGAGCAGTTCTTC
NA	TRBV18	TRBJ2-1	CASSSAGDFYNEQFF	TGTGCCAGCTCATCCGCCGGGGATTTCTACAATGAGCAGTTCTTC
NA	TRBV4-1	TRBJ2-2	CASSQDEEVNTGELFF	TGCGCCAGCAGCCAAGATGAGGAGGTGAACACCGGGGAGCTGTTTTTT
NA	TRBV2	TRBJ2-2	CASSDWVRGRVVVRELFF	TGTGCCAGCAGTGATTGGGTCCGAGGCAGGGTTGTCGTAAGGGAGCTGTTTTTT
NA	TRBV13	TRBJ2-2	CASSLRGTNTGELFF	TGTGCCAGCAGCCTCAGGGGAACGAACACCGGGGAGCTGTTTTTT
TRBD1	TRBV29-1	TRBJ2-1	CSVRTGTGVYNEQFF	TGCAGCGTGAGAACGGGGACAGGGGTATACAATGAGCAGTTCTTC
NA	TRBV7-3	TRBJ2-3	CASSHGGSTDTQYF	TGTGCCAGCAGCCACGGGGGTAGCACAGATACGCAGTATTTT
TRBD1	TRBV9	TRBJ2-7	CASSVDPGQGYEQYF	TGTGCCAGCAGCGTCGACCCGGGACAGGGCTACGAGCAGTACTTC
TRBD2	TRBV5-1	TRBJ2-5	CASSLETSGSQETQYF	TGCGCCAGCAGCTTGGAGACTAGCGGGAGTCAGGAGACCCAGTACTTC
TRBD1	TRBV6-5	TRBJ1-2	CASNSQGAHGYTF	TGTGCCAGCAACTCACAGGGGGCGCATGGCTACACCTTC
NA	TRBV4-1	TRBJ1-6	CASSSTAGNSPLHF	TGCGCCAGCAGCTCCACGGCAGGGAATTCACCCCTCCACTTT
TRBD1	TRBV11-3	TRBJ2-2	CASSPRQGVTGELFF	TGTGCCAGCAGCCCAAGACAGGGGGTCACCGGGGAGCTGTTTTTT
TRBD1	TRBV11-3	TRBJ1-2	CASSPNLKGAKGYTF	TGTGCCAGCAGCCCAAACTTAAAGGGGGCTAAAGGCTACACCTTC
NA	TRBV27	TRBJ2-6	CASSLGRGIPAGGANVLTF	TGTGCCAGCAGTTTGGGTCGGGGAATCCCCGCTGGGGGGGCCAACGTCCTGACTTTC
NA	TRBV30	TRBJ2-7	CAWSVMGSHEQYF	TGTGCCTGGAGTGTAATGGGCAGCCACGAGCAGTACTTC
NA	TRBV2	TRBJ1-5	CASSETGGDQPQHF	TGTGCCAGCAGTGAAACGGGGGGGGATCAGCCCCAGCATTTT
TRBD1	TRBV27	TRBJ2-1	CASSPLTGTGVYEQFF	TGTGCCAGCAGTCCGTTAACCGGGACAGGGGTCTATGAGCAGTTCTTC
NA	TRBV27	TRBJ2-2	CASSLWEFGELFF	TGTGCCAGCAGTTTGTGGGAGTTCGGGGAGCTGTTTTTT